The source of this T cell receptor (beta chain) is a study of blood T cell repertoires in COVID-19. The overall study: Both acute and convalescent COVID-19 samples were obtained from the United States, Italy and Spain. The analysed material was cDNA or gDNA that came from T cells, B-cell-depleted T cells, or PBMCs.

Per the authors' pipeline: Estimated nucleated cell counts came from reference gene primer amplification. Only in-frame clones appear in the TCRdb table, and some are missing; sequencing was by immunoSEQ multiplex PCR. That table is the source of V, J and clone size, and D and trimming were worked out from the DNA. The table includes some 260,000 clones, nearly 90% detected once. Sequenced: peripheral blood. The sequence was collected from a woman aged 25 to 45 with acute or convalescent COVID-19.

The CDR3 spells CATSRDAGGWSEGYTF. CDR3 coding DNA: TGTGCCACCAGCAGAGATGCAGGGGGATGGAGCGAAGGCTACACCTTC. The rearrangement joins TRBV15 to TRBJ1-2; 7 positions agree with TRBD1. CDR3 length: 16 residues. In germline, CDR1 is LNHNV, CDR2 YYDKDF (reference sequence). With V trimmed by 0 bases and J by 8 bases, 12 bases remained unmatched.